This T cell receptor beta chain was captured in a study of shared clonotypes between healthy human individuals. Study as a whole: Ranging from 18 to 49 in age, donors were two women and a few men.

Each subset's genomic DNA was shared equally among a number of immunoSEQ plates. Repertoires were generated with immunoSEQ multiplex PCR, while TCRdb's copy carries only in-frame clones and drops some. Among tens of thousands of clones listed, roughly three fifths were seen once. As concerns this clone: Its target is unknown.

Study-wide results and limits: Exclusively blood specimens were collected; tissue repertoires likely differ. When compared with the clonotypes that were shared by all four sorted-subset donors, the non-shared clonotypes turned out to have lower generation probabilities.

The sequence derives from a man in his thirties or forties in good health. The sequenced sample was memory CD8+ T cells sorted from blood. Subset in this sample: CD45RO+ cells pooled with CCR7-negative TemRA cells.

The CDR3, as DNA: TGTGCCAGCAGATACACCGGGGAGCTGTTTTTT. Protein: CASRYTGELFF. This rearrangement joins TRBV2 to TRBJ2-2; D is ambiguous. Germline CDR1 SNHLY, CDR2 FYNNEI. There are 11 residues in the CDR3. Trimming removed 6 bases at V and 3 bases at J, with 2 bases between.